This is a list of T cell receptor beta chains from one sample in a study of cytomegalovirus exposure and HLA in healthy donors. Data came from immunoSEQ multiplex PCR; TCRdb stores just in-frame clones and leaves some out. The sample records 120,000 to 150,000 clones, approximately 85% being singletons. Sequencing input: PBMCs. The receptors were sampled from a woman in her thirties or forties in good health and CMV-seronegative. CDR3s include the opening cysteine and the closing phenylalanine or tryptophan. A D gene is named only where the DNA matches it firmly. Clone sizes are given selectively: once, few, many, or a class where the clone is expanded.

>once|TRBV6-6|TRBJ1-4|NA
TGTGCCAGCAGTTACATGGGCACTAATGAAAAACTGTTTTTT
CASSYMGTNEKLFF
>NA|TRBV30|TRBJ2-1|TRBD2
TGTGCCTGGAAATTGGTCTCCCTCCGCGATACTAGCGGGAGGGTCGATGAGCAGTTCTTC
CAWKLVSLRDTSGRVDEQFF
>NA|TRBV7-8|TRBJ2-7|NA
TGTGCCAGCAGCTTCCGGGATTCCCACTACGAGCAGTACTTC
CASSFRDSHYEQYF
>NA|TRBV4-1|TRBJ2-1|TRBD2
TGCGCCAGCAGCCAAACGGGACTAGCGGGCCCATACAATGAGCAGTTCTTC
CASSQTGLAGPYNEQFF
>NA|TRBV11-3|TRBJ2-7|NA
TGTGCCAGCAGCCCGTGGGGCAGCCCCTACGAGCAGTACTTC
CASSPWGSPYEQYF
>NA|TRBV5-4|TRBJ1-1|NA
TGTGCCAGCAGCTGGAAGGGGCGGGGGGACACTGAAGCTTTCTTT
CASSWKGRGDTEAFF
>NA|TRBV5-6|TRBJ2-2|NA
TGTGCCAGCAGCTTGTCCTTTTTGGGCGGGACCTCGGACACCGGGGAGCTGTTTTTT
CASSLSFLGGTSDTGELFF
>NA|TRBV6-5|TRBJ1-1|TRBD1
TGTGCCAGCAGTTACTGGGGACAGGAGAACACTGAAGCTTTCTTT
CASSYWGQENTEAFF
>NA|TRBV19|TRBJ1-2|TRBD1
TGTGCCAGTAGTATAGAGGAGGACAGGGCCCACTATGGCTACACCTTC
CASSIEEDRAHYGYTF
>NA|TRBV6-6|TRBJ1-1|NA
TGTGCCAGCAGCGACACTACAGGGATGAACACTGAAGCTTTCTTT
CASSDTTGMNTEAFF
>once|TRBV18|TRBJ1-1|TRBD1
TGTGCCAGCACGGGACAGGCAAACACTGAAGCTTTCTTT
CASTGQANTEAFF
>NA|TRBV5-1|TRBJ2-2|TRBD2
TGCGCCAGCAGCTTGGGACTAGCGGGAGCCGGGGAGCTGTTTTTT
CASSLGLAGAGELFF
>NA|TRBV28|TRBJ1-2|TRBD1
TGTGCCAGCAGTTCCGGACAGGGTGGCGGCTACACCTTC
CASSSGQGGGYTF
>NA|TRBV9|TRBJ1-1|NA
TGTGCCAGCAGCGTCGAGGGGGTGGCGAGCACTGAAGCTTTCTTT
CASSVEGVASTEAFF
>NA|TRBV5-1|TRBJ2-3|NA
TGCGCCAGCAGCTTAGGCGCGGCCACAGATACGCAGTATTTT
CASSLGAATDTQYF
>NA|TRBV19|TRBJ1-5|TRBD1
TGTGCCAGCACAGGGGGCGCGGATCAGCCCCAGCATTTT
CASTGGADQPQHF
>NA|TRBV7-9|TRBJ2-3|TRBD2
TGTGCCAGCAGCTTAGGCCCAGGGACTAGCGGGAGAACAGATACGCAGTATTTT
CASSLGPGTSGRTDTQYF
>NA|TRBV5-1|TRBJ2-1|TRBD2
TGCGCCAGCAGCACTCAACCGGGACTAGCTAACAATGAGCAGTTCTTC
CASSTQPGLANNEQFF
>once|TRBV7-9|TRBJ1-1|TRBD1
TGTGCCAGCAGCTTGAGACAGGGAGACACTGAAGCTTTCTTT
CASSLRQGDTEAFF
>NA|TRBV7-9|TRBJ2-7|TRBD2
TGTGCCAGCAGCTTAGGATTAGGGACTAGCGACTACGAGCAGTACTTC
CASSLGLGTSDYEQYF
>NA|TRBV19|TRBJ2-3|NA
TGTGCCAGTAGTGTCCAGAGGGCCGTCAGCTTAGATACGCAGTATTTT
CASSVQRAVSLDTQYF
>NA|TRBV9|TRBJ1-2|NA
TGTGCCAGCAGCGTAGGAGACACCCTCTATGGCTACACCTTC
CASSVGDTLYGYTF
>NA|TRBV11-2|TRBJ1-3|NA
TGTGCCAGCAGCTCGAACAGGGACCCTGGAAACACCATATATTTT
CASSSNRDPGNTIYF
>few|TRBV5-6|TRBJ1-2|TRBD1
TGTGCCAGCAGCTCGCCGGGACAGGGTTATGGCTACACCTTC
CASSSPGQGYGYTF
>NA|TRBV9|TRBJ2-7|TRBD2
TGTGCCAGCAGCCCTCGACTAGCGGGGGTATCCTACGAGCAGTACTTC
CASSPRLAGVSYEQYF
>NA|TRBV4-1|TRBJ2-1|TRBD2
TGCGCCAGCAGCCGAGATAGCGGGAGCGTCAATGAGCAGTTCTTC
CASSRDSGSVNEQFF
>NA|TRBV6-5|TRBJ1-2|TRBD1
TGTGCCAGCACAGGGGGCGCATTAAACTATGGCTACACCTTC
CASTGGALNYGYTF
>NA|TRBV7-3|TRBJ2-2|NA
TGTGCCAGCAGCGAGGACACTGGGGAGCTGTTTTTT
CASSEDTGELFF
>few|TRBV19|TRBJ2-1|NA
TGTGCCAGTAGGCAGGGGTTGGATGAGCAGTTCTTC
CASRQGLDEQFF
>NA|TRBV2|TRBJ2-7|NA
TGTGCCAGCACCCCCAGGGACTCCTTGAAGTACTTC
CASTPRDSLKYF
>NA|TRBV6-5|TRBJ2-2|NA
TGTGCCAGCAGACAGGGAAACACCGGGGAGCTGTTTTTT
CASRQGNTGELFF
>NA|TRBV6-1|TRBJ2-3|NA
TGTGCCAGCAGTGGGATTAGCCTTTCCACAGATACGCAGTATTTT
CASSGISLSTDTQYF
>NA|TRBV4-1|TRBJ1-2|TRBD1
TGCGCCAGCAGCCCCCGGGACAGGGGGACTTGGGGCTACACCTTC
CASSPRDRGTWGYTF
>NA|TRBV4-1|TRBJ1-5|NA
TGCGCCAGCAGTCAAGAGCGGTGGCGGCAGCCCCAGCATTTT
CASSQERWRQPQHF
>NA|TRBV2|TRBJ2-5|NA
TGTGCCAGCAGTGATAACAGGGCCGTCCAAGAGACCCAGTACTTC
CASSDNRAVQETQYF
>NA|TRBV9|TRBJ1-6|NA
TGTGCCAGCAGCGCCGTGGCCGATTCACCCCTCCACTTT
CASSAVADSPLHF
>NA|TRBV18|TRBJ2-7|NA
TGTGCCAGCTCACCACCGGCGGGTAACGAGCAGTACTTC
CASSPPAGNEQYF
>once|TRBV27|TRBJ1-1|TRBD1
TGTGCCACCTACCACAGGGGCAACACTGAAGCTTTCTTT
CATYHRGNTEAFF
>NA|TRBV2|TRBJ1-2|TRBD1
TGTGCCAGCACTGCCGGGACAGGGTTCTATGGCTACACCTTC
CASTAGTGFYGYTF
>NA|TRBV4-1|TRBJ1-1|NA
TGCGCCAGCAGCCAAGTGTCTCCGGCTGAAGCTTTCTTT
CASSQVSPAEAFF
>NA|TRBV7-6|TRBJ2-3|NA
TGTGCCAGCAGCTTAAACGGAGATACGCAGTATTTT
CASSLNGDTQYF
>NA|TRBV7-9|TRBJ2-7|TRBD2
TGTGCCAGCAGCTTAGCACTAGCGGGAGTCCACGAGCAGTACTTC
CASSLALAGVHEQYF
>NA|TRBV6-1|TRBJ2-1|NA
TGTGCCGCAGGTCCGATGAATGAGCAGTTCTTC
CAAGPMNEQFF
>NA|TRBV28|TRBJ1-2|TRBD1
TGTGCCAGCACCCCCTCGGGACAGGGCTATGGCTACACCTTC
CASTPSGQGYGYTF
>once|TRBV11-2|TRBJ2-7|NA
TGTGCCAGCAGCCGCGCATACGAGCAGTACTTC
CASSRAYEQYF
>few|TRBV25-1|TRBJ1-4|NA
TGTGCCAGCAGTGAATTTCGGGGTTTGACTAATGAAAAACTGTTTTTT
CASSEFRGLTNEKLFF
>NA|TRBV5-1|TRBJ2-7|TRBD2
TGCGCCAGCAGCTTGGATGGGGGGGGATTCGGGTACTTC
CASSLDGGGFGYF
>NA|TRBV13|TRBJ2-3|NA
TGTGCCAGCAGCTTTAAGGGGGATACAGATACGCAGTATTTT
CASSFKGDTDTQYF
>NA|TRBV5-6|TRBJ2-7|NA
TGTGCCAGCAGTCGTATCTACGAGCAGTACTTC
CASSRIYEQYF
>NA|TRBV7-3|TRBJ1-1|TRBD1
TGTGCCAGCAGCACCGGGACAGGGCAAGTTGAAGCTTTCTTT
CASSTGTGQVEAFF
>NA|TRBV11-3|TRBJ2-7|TRBD2
TGTGCCAGCAGCTTAAGGTCACGGGGGGGTCTCGAGCAGTACTTC
CASSLRSRGGLEQYF
>NA|TRBV29-1|TRBJ2-5|NA
TGCAGCGTTGAAGTAGCAGGTAGCGGACAAGAGACCCAGTACTTC
CSVEVAGSGQETQYF
>NA|TRBV5-4|TRBJ2-7|NA
TGTGCCAGCAGCCCACACAGGGAGTCCTACGAGCAGTACTTC
CASSPHRESYEQYF
>NA|TRBV7-9|TRBJ1-1|NA
TGTGCCAGCAGCTTGAATACAGGCACTGAAGCTTTCTTT
CASSLNTGTEAFF
>few|TRBV6-5|TRBJ2-3|TRBD1
TGTGCCACCAGGTACAGGGGTAGAGATACGCAGTATTTT
CATRYRGRDTQYF
>once|TRBV28|TRBJ1-1|TRBD1
TGTGCCAGCAGTTCCTTCAACAGGGGGCCGAAGGGGGCTTTCTTT
CASSSFNRGPKGAFF
>NA|TRBV28|TRBJ1-5|TRBD1
TGTGCCAGCAGGACTACAGGGGCTGCCAATCAGCCCCAGCATTTT
CASRTTGAANQPQHF
>NA|TRBV6-5|TRBJ1-2|TRBD1
TGTGCCAGCAGTAGCACCGGACAGGGACACTATGGCTACACCTTC
CASSSTGQGHYGYTF
>NA|TRBV7-9|TRBJ1-4|TRBD1
TGTGCCAGCAGCCGACAGGGTTCTAATGAAAAACTGTTTTTT
CASSRQGSNEKLFF
>NA|TRBV10-1|TRBJ2-7|NA
TGCGCCAGCAGTGAGTCGAAGGCGGCGGGGCGCTACGAGCAGTACTTC
CASSESKAAGRYEQYF